Listed below are T cell receptor beta chains from one sample, sequenced in a study of blood T cell repertoires in COVID-19. Libraries were prepared by immunoSEQ multiplex PCR; TCRdb keeps only in-frame clonotypes and omits some of them. The data contain around 200,000 clones, about 87% of them singletons. The sample comprised peripheral blood. These receptors originate from a man in his sixties who had recovered from COVID-19. CDR3s include the opening cysteine and the closing phenylalanine or tryptophan. Fields, in order: D gene, V gene, J gene, clone size, CDR3 DNA, CDR3 protein. A D gene is named only where the DNA matches it firmly. Part of the rows lack a size; the others show once, few, many or a class for expanded clones.

TRBD1	TRBV30	TRBJ2-5	NA	TGTGCCTGGGACGGGACAGGTCGGGAGACCCAGTACTTC	CAWDGTGRETQYF
NA	TRBV19	TRBJ1-1	NA	TGTGCCACTCAAAACCAGGGTACCACTGAAGCTTTCTTT	CATQNQGTTEAFF
TRBD1	TRBV13	TRBJ2-1	NA	TGTGCCAGCAGCTGGGACAGGGGTTCCAATGAGCAGTTCTTC	CASSWDRGSNEQFF
TRBD1	TRBV19	TRBJ1-4	NA	TGTGCCAGTAGTTCCGAGACAGGGAATGAAAAACTGTTTTTT	CASSSETGNEKLFF
TRBD1	TRBV9	TRBJ2-7	NA	TGTGCCAGCAGCGTAGTTGGGACAGGAATGGCCGAGCAGTACTTC	CASSVVGTGMAEQYF
NA	TRBV29-1	TRBJ1-2	NA	TGCAGCACCCAGACAGGCTATGGCTACACCTTC	CSTQTGYGYTF
NA	TRBV25-1	TRBJ1-5	NA	TGTGCCAGCAGTGAAACGGACAGCTCCCAGCCCCAGCATTTT	CASSETDSSQPQHF
TRBD2	TRBV3-1/TRBV3-2	TRBJ2-3	NA	TGTGCCAGCAGCCACAGCGGGAGAGGGGTCACAGATACGCAGTATTTT	CASSHSGRGVTDTQYF
TRBD1	TRBV5-4	TRBJ2-7	NA	TGTGCCAGCAGCAGGGGGCTCCAGCTCTACGAGCAGTACTTC	CASSRGLQLYEQYF
TRBD2	TRBV5-4	TRBJ2-1	NA	TGTGCCAGCAGCTTGGAGGTAGCGGGAGGGGGTCGGGAGCAGTTCTTC	CASSLEVAGGGREQFF
TRBD2	TRBV5-1	TRBJ2-7	NA	TGCGCCAGCAGCTCCGGGACTAGCGGGAGTAACTCCTACGAGCAGTACTTC	CASSSGTSGSNSYEQYF
TRBD1	TRBV7-2	TRBJ2-1	few	TGTGCCAGCAGGGGACAGTACAATGAGCAGTTCTTC	CASRGQYNEQFF
TRBD2	TRBV5-1	TRBJ2-7	NA	TGCGCCAGCAGCTCGAATCAGCGGGAAGGGAGCGAGCAGTACTTC	CASSSNQREGSEQYF
TRBD2	TRBV19	TRBJ2-7	few	TGTGCCAGTAGTCGTCAACTAGCGGGGGGAAGCTACGAGCAGTACTTC	CASSRQLAGGSYEQYF
NA	TRBV5-3	TRBJ2-2	NA	TGTGCCAGAAGCTTGGGAGGGATCGACACCGGGGAGCTGTTTTTT	CARSLGGIDTGELFF
NA	TRBV15	TRBJ2-5	NA	TGTGCCACCAGCAGAGATGCGGCGAGTGAGACCCAGTACTTC	CATSRDAASETQYF
NA	TRBV30	TRBJ1-4	NA	TGTGCCTGGAGAGGAGTCGCAACTAATGAAAAACTGTTTTTT	CAWRGVATNEKLFF
NA	TRBV2	TRBJ1-2	few	TGTGCCAGCAGTCTCCAAAGGACAGATTATGGCTACACCTTC	CASSLQRTDYGYTF
TRBD1	TRBV6-6	TRBJ1-4	NA	TGTGCCAGCAGTTACACAGGGGGGGAAAAACTGTTTTTT	CASSYTGGEKLFF
NA	TRBV7-8	TRBJ1-3	NA	TGTGCCAGCAGCCCTAGGTTGGACACCATATATTTT	CASSPRLDTIYF
NA	TRBV19	TRBJ1-2	NA	TGTGCCAGTATCACGAGTCTAATCGGGGACTATGGCTACACCTTC	CASITSLIGDYGYTF
TRBD1	TRBV5-8	TRBJ2-2	once	TGTGCCAGCAGCTTGTGGCGTACGGCGGGACAGGCCGGGGAGCTGTTTTTT	CASSLWRTAGQAGELFF
NA	TRBV9	TRBJ2-3	NA	TGTGCCAGCAGCGTAATTCTTACAGATACGCAGTATTTT	CASSVILTDTQYF